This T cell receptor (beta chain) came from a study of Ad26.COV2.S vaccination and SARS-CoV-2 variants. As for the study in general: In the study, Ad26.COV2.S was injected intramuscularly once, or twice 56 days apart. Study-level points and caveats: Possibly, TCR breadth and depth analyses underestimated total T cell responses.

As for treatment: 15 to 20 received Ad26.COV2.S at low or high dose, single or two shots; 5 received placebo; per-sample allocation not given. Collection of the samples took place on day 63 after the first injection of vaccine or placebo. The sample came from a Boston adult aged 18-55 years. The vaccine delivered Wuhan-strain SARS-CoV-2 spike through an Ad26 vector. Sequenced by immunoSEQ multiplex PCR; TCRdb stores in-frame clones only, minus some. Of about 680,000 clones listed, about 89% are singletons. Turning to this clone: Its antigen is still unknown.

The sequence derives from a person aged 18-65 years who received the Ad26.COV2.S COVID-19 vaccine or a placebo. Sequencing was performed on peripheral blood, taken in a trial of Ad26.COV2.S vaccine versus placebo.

In DNA, the CDR3 is TGTGCCATCAGGGGTTCTACCGGGACAGGACCGGAGACCCAGTACTTC. It yields the protein CAIRGSTGTGPETQYF. The chain couples TRBV10-3 to TRBJ2-5, with TRBD1 matching 8 bases. The germline CDR1 and CDR2 sequences are ENHRY and SYGVKD. With 6 bases clipped from V and 5 bases from J, the junction kept 14 bases outside the gene matches. The CDR3 extends over 16 amino acids.